Presented here are 30 T cell receptor beta chains from one specimen sequenced in a study of cytomegalovirus exposure and HLA in healthy donors. Primers for the PCR totalled 60 Vbeta and 13 Jbeta. Clones were read by immunoSEQ multiplex PCR, and TCRdb kept only the in-frame ones, dropping some. The table lists 140,000 or so clones, 72% of them singletons. Input material: PBMCs. The source is a man in his forties in good health and CMV-seronegative.

The CDR3 bases are TGCGCCAGCAGCTTACGACAGGGGGGCACCGGGGAGCTGTTTTTT. Translated: CASSLRQGGTGELFF. The chain joins TRBV5-1 to TRBJ2-2, with 9 nucleotides matching TRBD1. The length of the CDR3 is 15 residues. V shed 2 bases and J 4 bases; nucleotides not matched to a gene: 3. CDR1 is SGHRS, CDR2 YFSETQ, per germline.

The chain joins TRBV27 to TRBJ2-7; 11 bases fit TRBD2. The germline V gene encodes CDR1 MNHEY and CDR2 SMNVEV (reference sequence). The trim removed 6 bases at V and 6 bases at J, leaving 10 bases unmatched. This CDR3 contains 15 residues. The CDR3: CASSQSGGTSGEQYF. The CDR3 DNA sequence: TGTGCCAGCAGCCAAAGTGGGGGGACTAGCGGCGAGCAGTACTTC.

V and J are TRBV27 and TRBJ1-1, with D possibly TRBD1 on 5 matching bases. Looked up from germline, CDR1 is MNHEY and CDR2 is SMNVEV (reference sequence). The CDR3 length is 17 residues. Trimming shortened V by 0 bases and J by 5 bases, and 19 bases separated the two germline ends. CDR3 bases: TGTGCCAGCAGTTTATCGTGGCAGGGAGGCCCATTGACTGAAGCTTTCTTT. Its protein is CASSLSWQGGPLTEAFF.

J is TRBJ1-2 and V is TRBV14; D is perhaps TRBD1 (5 bases). The CDR3 has 13 residues. V was pared by 4 bases and J by 6 bases, with 12 bases between. Germline V gene sequence: CDR1 SGHDN, CDR2 FVKESK. The chain's CDR3 is CASSPRRGDGYTF. The CDR3 region has the DNA TGTGCCAGCAGCCCTCGCCGGGGGGATGGCTACACCTTC.

This sequence joins TRBV9 and TRBJ2-2; a possible D gene is TRBD2 (6 bases). V lost 0 bases to trimming and J lost 6 bases, with 9 bases between them. Germline CDR1 and CDR2: SGDLS and YYNGEE. The CDR3 loop spans 14 amino acids. The CDR3 spells CASSVAREAGELFF. The CDR3 nucleotides are TGTGCCAGCAGCGTAGCCAGGGAGGCCGGGGAGCTGTTTTTT.

The J gene is TRBJ2-7, the V gene TRBV4-3; D not certain. The ends were cut back, 0 bases at V and 4 bases at J, with 7 bases in the middle. The germline CDR1 and CDR2 sequences are LGHNA and YSLEER. The CDR3 is 13 residues long. The CDR3 DNA is TGCGCCAGCAGCCAAGATCTCGGGTACGAGCAGTACTTC. The encoded protein is CASSQDLGYEQYF.

This chain uses TRBV19 with TRBJ2-7, with 8 bases identical to TRBD1. The germline CDR1 and CDR2 sequences are LNHDA and SQIVND (reference sequence). The CDR3 has 15 amino acids. The V gene end was trimmed by 1 base and the J gene end by 5 bases; junction bases not matched to a gene: 7. The CDR3 spells CASSIGETGVHEQYF. CDR3 bases: TGTGCCAGTAGTATAGGGGAGACAGGGGTCCACGAGCAGTACTTC.

This rearrangement joins TRBV6-5 to TRBJ2-7, with D uncertain. The CDR3 covers 14 residues. CDR1 is MNHEY and CDR2 is SVGAGI in the germline V gene. Trimming left V 0 bases short and J 3 bases short, with 9 bases between. CDR3 sequence (DNA): TGTGCCAGCAGTTACTCGATGGTCGGCTACGAGCAGTACTTC. Encoded protein: CASSYSMVGYEQYF.

V is TRBV7-9 and J is TRBJ1-2; a possible D gene is TRBD1 (5 bases). Germline CDR1 and CDR2: SEHNR and FQNEAQ (reference sequence). This CDR3 is built from 14 residues. Trimming cost V 1 base and J 8 bases, with 14 bases left between them. CDR3 amino acids: CASSLEGRVKGYTF. DNA for the CDR3: TGTGCCAGCAGCTTAGAGGGCAGGGTGAAGGGCTACACCTTC.

The rearrangement uses TRBV20-1 and TRBJ2-7; 7 bases are shared with TRBD1. The germline gives CDR1 DFQATT, CDR2 SNEGSKA (reference sequence). This CDR3 is built from 11 residues. CDR3 coding DNA: TGCAGAGCTGACAGGGCGTACGAGCAGTACTTC. Amino acid sequence: CRADRAYEQYF.

This clone has just a few counts. The junction differs from germline at one of its ends, possibly a read error. The V and J genes are TRBV29-1 and TRBJ1-2; 8 nucleotides line up with TRBD1. Germline CDR1 is SQVTM and CDR2 is ANQGSEA. CDR3 size: 12 residues. Here the CDR3 reads CSDRDRRYGYPF. CDR3 DNA: TGCAGCGACCGGGACAGGCGCTATGGCTACCCCTTC.

Here the CDR3 DNA reads TGTGCCAGCAGCTTGGTCTATTCGCAGGGGAAGTACTTC. Residues: CASSLVYSQGKYF. The chain recombines TRBV5-6 with TRBJ2-5; tentatively, D is TRBD1 (6 bases). V gave up 0 bases and J gave up 12 bases, with 15 bases separating them. The length of the CDR3 is 13 residues. Germline V CDR1 and CDR2: SGHDT, YYEEEE.

The V call is TRBV18, the J call TRBJ1-2, with TRBD1 matching over 12 bases. J was trimmed by 4 bases and V by 4 bases; bases with no gene match: 4. This CDR3 region has 15 residues. Germline values: CDR1 KGHSH, CDR2 LQKENI. CDR3 amino acids: CASSQGQGAVYGYTF. Written as DNA, the CDR3 is TGTGCCAGCTCACAGGGACAGGGGGCTGTCTATGGCTACACCTTC.

The rearrangement links TRBV7-2 to TRBJ2-5; D is possibly TRBD2 (5 bases). Germline CDR1 is SGHTA and CDR2 is FQGNSA. This CDR3 has 16 residues. V gave up 0 bases and J gave up 2 bases, with 13 bases separating them. CDR3 DNA: TGTGCCAGCAGCTTAGCGCTCGGGGTAGGGCAAGAGACCCAGTACTTC. This codes for CASSLALGVGQETQYF.

This clone has just a few counts. This rearrangement joins TRBV4-3 to TRBJ1-4; no clear D. Trimming shortened V by 2 bases and J by 5 bases, and 9 bases separated the two germline ends. Germline-derived CDR1 and CDR2 are LGHNA and YSLEER. The CDR3 covers 14 residues. CDR3 region: CASSQPSLNEKLFF. CDR3 sequence (DNA): TGCGCCAGCAGCCAACCGAGCCTGAATGAAAAACTGTTTTTT.

In nucleotides, the CDR3 is TGTGCCAGCAGTGCCGACAGGGGACTGCAAGAGACCCAGTACTTC. Translating gives CASSADRGLQETQYF. The chain recombines TRBV6-1 with TRBJ2-5, with 8 positions matching TRBD1. Germline CDR1 and CDR2: MNHNS and SASEGT. CDR3 length: 15 amino acids. J lost 2 bases, V lost 4 bases, and 6 bases had no gene match.

V usage is TRBV9 and J usage is TRBJ1-2, with a possible D match to TRBD1 (5 bases). The V end lost 0 bases, the J end lost 1 base, and 13 bases lay between the germline ends. CDR3 size: 16 residues. The germline V gene has CDR1 SGDLS and CDR2 YYNGEE. CDR3 bases: TGTGCCAGCAGCGTAGGGGCAGGGCATCTTAACTATGGCTACACCTTC. Translation gives CASSVGAGHLNYGYTF.

V and J are TRBV4-1 and TRBJ2-7; maybe TRBD1 (6 bases). The V gene's germline CDR1 is MGHRA and CDR2 YSYEKL. This CDR3 has 14 residues. Trimming cost V 0 bases and J 2 bases, with 8 bases left between them. The DNA for the CDR3 is TGCGCCAGCAGCCAAGAACAGGGAACCTACGAGCAGTACTTC. Amino acids: CASSQEQGTYEQYF.

The chain combines TRBV6-5 with TRBJ2-1; 8 nucleotides align to TRBD2. This CDR3 comprises 14 residues. Germline CDR1 and CDR2: MNHEY and SVGAGI. With 8 bases clipped from V and 7 bases from J, the junction kept 10 bases outside the gene matches. The chain's CDR3 is CASGRRTSTNEQFF. CDR3 bases: TGTGCCAGCGGCCGCCGGACTAGCACGAATGAGCAGTTCTTC.

The V and J genes are TRBV7-9 and TRBJ2-7, with D possibly TRBD1 on 5 matching bases. V lost 2 bases, J lost 4 bases, and 15 bases lay in between. The CDR3 totals 15 residues. The germline V gene encodes CDR1 SEHNR and CDR2 FQNEAQ (reference sequence). The DNA of the CDR3 is TGTGCCAGCAGCTTAACGGCGCAGGGTCATTACGAGCAGTACTTC. Amino acids: CASSLTAQGHYEQYF.

This clone was seen a handful of times. V usage is TRBV5-1 and J usage is TRBJ2-6; D is possibly TRBD2 (6 bases). Germline V lookup: CDR1 SGHRS, CDR2 YFSETQ. The germline V and J ends were trimmed by 7 bases and 4 bases, with 18 bases remaining between them. This CDR3 comprises 16 residues. CDR3 in DNA: TGCGCCAGCTCTCCCCCCGGAGGGGCCGGGGCCAACGTCCTGACTTTC. This gives the protein CASSPPGGAGANVLTF.

The chain joins TRBV5-1 to TRBJ1-2; TRBD1 matches at 7 bases. CDR3 length equals 16 residues. Germline lookup yields CDR1 SGHRS and CDR2 YFSETQ. Unmatched junction bases numbered 7, after V lost 2 bases and J lost 0 bases. CDR3 sequence: CASSLNTGTANYGYTF. The CDR3 nucleotides read TGCGCCAGCAGCTTAAATACCGGGACAGCTAACTATGGCTACACCTTC.

The J gene is TRBJ2-2, the V gene TRBV6-1; no definite D call. This CDR3 has 14 amino acids. In germline, CDR1 is MNHNS, CDR2 SASEGT. Trimming shortened V by 1 base and J by 5 bases, and 8 bases separated the two germline ends. CDR3 sequence reads: CASSEGLETGELFF. The CDR3 DNA reads TGTGCCAGCAGTGAAGGTTTAGAAACCGGGGAGCTGTTTTTT.

The rearrangement links TRBV6-1 to TRBJ2-7, with TRBD2 identical over 7 bases. Germline V gene sequence: CDR1 MNHNS, CDR2 SASEGT. V lost 1 base to trimming and J lost 3 bases; unmatched junction nucleotides: 3. CDR3 length equals 14 residues. In DNA form, the CDR3 reads TGTGCCAGCAGTGAAGGCGGGAGTCTCTACGAGCAGTACTTC. It translates to CASSEGGSLYEQYF.

In its sample, this clone was seen once. Relative to the germline gene, one junction end is altered; a read error may explain this. The chain recombines TRBV2 with TRBJ2-7, with 9 bases lining up with TRBD1. The germline V gene has CDR1 SNHLY and CDR2 FYNNEI. This CDR3 has 12 amino acids. The CDR3 loop reads CASSGGDRVLNF. The DNA for the CDR3 is TGTGCCAGCAGTGGCGGGGACAGGGTCTTAAACTTC.

V usage is TRBV5-1 and J usage is TRBJ2-3, with 7 bases aligning to TRBD2. The CDR3 is made up of 15 amino acids. After removal of 0 bases from V and 4 bases from J, the junction contained 5 bases not matched to a gene. Germline V gene sequence: CDR1 SGHRS, CDR2 YFSETQ. In nucleotides, the CDR3 is TGCGCCAGCAGCTTGGGGGGACTACAAGCAGATACGCAGTATTTT. Translating gives CASSLGGLQADTQYF.

V usage is TRBV30 and J usage is TRBJ1-4; possibly TRBD1 for D (6 bases). The CDR3 is 14 amino acids. The ends were cut back, 1 base at V and 5 bases at J, with 11 bases in the middle. Germline values: CDR1 GTSNPN, CDR2 SVGIG (reference sequence). CDR3 DNA: TGTGCCTGGAGTGCGGGACAAGTAAATGAAAAACTGTTTTTT. It translates to CAWSAGQVNEKLFF.

In DNA, the CDR3 is TGTGCCAGCAGTTCACGACAGGGAAACTTCAATCAGCCCCAGCATTTT. This translates into CASSSRQGNFNQPQHF. The chain couples TRBV28 to TRBJ1-5; 7 bases map to TRBD1. J was trimmed by 3 bases and V by 4 bases; bases with no gene match: 9. Germline V gene data show CDR1 as MDHEN and CDR2 as SYDVKM. The CDR3 is made up of 16 amino acids.

In its sample, this clone was seen a few times. V usage is TRBV9 and J usage is TRBJ1-2, with 11 bases identical to TRBD1. Per the germline V gene, CDR1 is SGDLS and CDR2 is YYNGEE. CDR3 length equals 16 residues. V lost 0 bases and J lost 4; bases outside the gene matches: 5. The CDR3 here is CASSVDEGTGGYGYTF. CDR3 in DNA: TGTGCCAGCAGCGTAGATGAAGGGACAGGGGGCTATGGCTACACCTTC. Full variable domain (remainder filled in from reference TRBV9 and TRBJ1-2): DSGVTQTPKHLITATGQRVTLRCSPRSGDLSVYWYQQSLDQGLQFLIQYYNGEERAKGNILERFSAQQFPDLHSELNLSSLELGDSALYFCASSVDEGTGGYGYTFGSGTRLTVV.

This clone was counted ten times or more. Other DNA sequences in the sample encode the same CDR3. This chain joins TRBV6-4 and TRBJ2-3; possible D gene TRBD2, 5 bases. In germline, CDR1 is MRHNA, CDR2 SNTAGT. The CDR3 extends over 13 amino acids. Trimming took 5 bases from V and 0 from J, leaving 6 bases between them. The CDR3 is CASSSGSTDTQYF. The CDR3 DNA reads TGTGCCAGCAGTAGCGGTAGCACAGATACGCAGTATTTT.